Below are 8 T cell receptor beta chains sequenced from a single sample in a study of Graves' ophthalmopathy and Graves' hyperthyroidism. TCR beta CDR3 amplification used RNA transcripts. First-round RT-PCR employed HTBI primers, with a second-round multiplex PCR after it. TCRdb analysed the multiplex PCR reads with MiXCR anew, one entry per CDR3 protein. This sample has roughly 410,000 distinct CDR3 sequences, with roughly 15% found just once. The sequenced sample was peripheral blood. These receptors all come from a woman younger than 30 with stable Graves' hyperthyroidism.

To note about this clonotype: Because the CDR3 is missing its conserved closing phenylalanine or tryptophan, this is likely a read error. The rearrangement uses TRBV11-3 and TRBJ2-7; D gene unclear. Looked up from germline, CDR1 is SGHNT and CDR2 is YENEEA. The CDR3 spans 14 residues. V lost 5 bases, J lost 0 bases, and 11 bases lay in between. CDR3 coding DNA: TGTGCCAGCAGCCGGCCGGGCCTCTCCTACGAGCAGTACTTG. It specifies CASSRPGLSYEQYL.

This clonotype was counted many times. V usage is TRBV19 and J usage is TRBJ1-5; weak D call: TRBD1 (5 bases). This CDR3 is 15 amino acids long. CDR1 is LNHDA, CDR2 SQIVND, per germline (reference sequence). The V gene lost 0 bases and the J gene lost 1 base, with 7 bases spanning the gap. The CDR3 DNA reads TGTGCCAGTAGTATAGAAGGGGCCAGCAATCAGCCCCAGCATTTT. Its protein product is CASSIEGASNQPQHF.

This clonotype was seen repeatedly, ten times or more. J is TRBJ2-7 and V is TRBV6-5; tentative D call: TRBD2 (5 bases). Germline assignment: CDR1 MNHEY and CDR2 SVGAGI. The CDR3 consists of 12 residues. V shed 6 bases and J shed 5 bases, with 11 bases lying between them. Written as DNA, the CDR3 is TGTGCCAGCAGGCGCGGACTGAACGAGCAGTACTTC. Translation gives CASRRGLNEQYF.

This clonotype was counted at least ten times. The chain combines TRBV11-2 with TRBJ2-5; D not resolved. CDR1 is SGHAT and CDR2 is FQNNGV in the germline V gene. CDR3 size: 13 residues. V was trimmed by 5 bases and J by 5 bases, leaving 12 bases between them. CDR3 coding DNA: TGTGCCAGCAGCGAAAGATTAGTGGAGACCCAGTACTTC. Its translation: CASSERLVETQYF.

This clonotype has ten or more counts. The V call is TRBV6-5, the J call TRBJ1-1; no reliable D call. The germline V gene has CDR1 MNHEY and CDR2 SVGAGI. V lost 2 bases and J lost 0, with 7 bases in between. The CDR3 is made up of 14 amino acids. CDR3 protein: CASSYDTVNTEAFF. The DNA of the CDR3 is TGTGCCAGCAGTTACGACACCGTGAACACTGAAGCTTTCTTT.

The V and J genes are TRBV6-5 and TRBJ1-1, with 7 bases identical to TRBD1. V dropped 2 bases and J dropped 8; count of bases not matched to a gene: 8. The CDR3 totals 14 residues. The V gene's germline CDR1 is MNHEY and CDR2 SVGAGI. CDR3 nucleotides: TGTGCCAGCAGTTACCTTGGCAGGGGGTTAGAAGCTTTCTTT. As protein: CASSYLGRGLEAFF.

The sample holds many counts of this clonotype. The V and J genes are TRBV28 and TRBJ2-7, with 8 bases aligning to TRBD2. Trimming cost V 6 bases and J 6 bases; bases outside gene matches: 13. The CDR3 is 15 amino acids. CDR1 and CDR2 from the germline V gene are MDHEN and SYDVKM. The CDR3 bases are TGTGCCAGCAGCTTACTCATGGGACTAGAGCCCGAGCAGTACTTC. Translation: CASSLLMGLEPEQYF.

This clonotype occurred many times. The DNA of the CDR3 is TGCAGTGCTAGAGATAAGGGGTGGGGGAACACTGAAGCTTTCTTT. Amino acid sequence: CSARDKGWGNTEAFF. The chain couples TRBV20-1 to TRBJ1-1; TRBD1 might be the D (5 bases). V lost 0 bases to trimming and J lost 1 base, with 12 bases between them. From germline, CDR1 is DFQATT and CDR2 SNEGSKA (reference sequence). There are 15 residues in the CDR3.